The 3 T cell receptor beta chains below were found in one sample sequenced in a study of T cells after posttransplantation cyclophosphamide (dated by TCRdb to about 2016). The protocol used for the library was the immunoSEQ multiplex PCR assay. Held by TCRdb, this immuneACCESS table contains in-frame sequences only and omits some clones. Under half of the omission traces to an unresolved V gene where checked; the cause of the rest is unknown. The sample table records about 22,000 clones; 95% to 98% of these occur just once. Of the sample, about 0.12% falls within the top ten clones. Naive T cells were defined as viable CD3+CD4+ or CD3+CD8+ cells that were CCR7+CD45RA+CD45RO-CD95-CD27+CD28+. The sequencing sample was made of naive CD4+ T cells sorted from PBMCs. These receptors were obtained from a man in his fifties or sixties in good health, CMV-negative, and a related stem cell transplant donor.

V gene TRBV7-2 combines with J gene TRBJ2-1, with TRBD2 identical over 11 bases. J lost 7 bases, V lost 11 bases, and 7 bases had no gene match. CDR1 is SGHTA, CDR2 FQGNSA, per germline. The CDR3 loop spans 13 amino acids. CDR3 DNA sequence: TGTGCCTCGGGGCTAGCGGGGGGTAATGAGCAGTTCTTC. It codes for CASGLAGGNEQFF.

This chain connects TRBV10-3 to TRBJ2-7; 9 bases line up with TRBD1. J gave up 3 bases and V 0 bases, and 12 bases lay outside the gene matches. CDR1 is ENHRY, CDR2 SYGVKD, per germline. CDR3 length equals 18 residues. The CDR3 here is CAISESWGSGTGHYEQYF. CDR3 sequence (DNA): TGTGCCATCAGTGAGTCTTGGGGGTCCGGGACAGGGCACTACGAGCAGTACTTC.

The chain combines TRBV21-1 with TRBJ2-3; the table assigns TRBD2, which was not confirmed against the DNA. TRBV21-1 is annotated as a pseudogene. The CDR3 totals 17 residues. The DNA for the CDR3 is TGTGCCAGCAGCAAAGATTGTCGGGGGGAGGCCCTGAATACGCAGTATTTT. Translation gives CASSKDCRGEALNTQYF.